The clone carrying this T cell receptor (beta chain) was seen at least ten times. What it binds is not known. Germline V lookup: CDR1 LGHNA, CDR2 YNFKEQ. The CDR3 length is 15 residues. Trimming removed 6 bases from V and 7 bases from J; junction bases left unmatched: 4. The data belong to a study of T-cell memory formation after mild COVID-19. Study outcomes and limitations: Cross-reactive memory seemingly joined, as some responding clones were found in pre-infection memory.

TCRdb redid the calling of the 5' RACE reads with MiXCR, one entry per CDR3 protein. The repertoire has roughly 450,000 distinct CDR3 sequences, around a sixth of them found once; the top ten carry 10% to 15%. The V call is TRBV4-2, the J call TRBJ2-1; 15 nucleotides agree with TRBD2. This receptor was obtained from an adult woman who had mild COVID-19 (a few samples of this study predate the infection). Cell type and time point are not known. The sample comprised PBMCs or a T cell subset sorted from them (not recorded which). This CDR3 is CASSPGTSGGNEQFF. In DNA form, the CDR3 reads TGTGCCAGCAGTCCCGGGACTAGCGGGGGGAATGAGCAGTTCTTC.